The clone carrying this T cell receptor (beta chain) turned up a few times. The CDR3 spans 13 residues. Germline V gene data show CDR1 as MNHEY and CDR2 as SMNVEV (reference sequence). V lost 3 bases, J lost 0 bases, and 6 bases lay in between. The entry originates in a study of CD8 T cells in Susac syndrome. An input of about 0.5 to 1 ug of RNA was subjected to reverse transcription using random hexamers. Across 54 Vbeta and 13 Jbeta, immunoSEQ multiplex PCR amplified TCR beta CDR3. TCRdb re-called the immunoSEQ multiplex PCR reads with MiXCR, one entry per CDR3 protein. The repertoire consists of around 79,000 distinct CDR3 sequences, with 85% to 95% occurring once and the leading ten covering approximately 0.38%.

The clonotype was recovered from a human donor with multiple sclerosis. The chain combines TRBV27 with TRBJ2-7, with TRBD1 as a possible D gene (6 bases). The sequencing sample was made of CD8+ T cells from PBMCs. The CDR3 DNA follows: TGTGCCAGCAGTTTGGACAGCTCCTACGAGCAGTACTTC. It encodes CASSLDSSYEQYF.